This T cell receptor (beta chain) derives from a study of cytomegalovirus exposure and HLA in healthy donors. Overall study findings and caveats: By HLA locus, TCR association rates varied in a later analysis, with DRB1 showing the most and HLA-C the fewest. Indistinguishable V segments, including TRBV6-2 and TRBV6-3, were excluded.

The ends were cut back, 0 bases at V and 9 bases at J, with 11 bases in the middle. This CDR3 is built from 13 residues. Germline loops: CDR1 SGHVS, CDR2 FNYEAQ. The primer mix had 60 Vbeta and 13 Jbeta primers. TCRdb keeps only in-frame clones here, not all; method: immunoSEQ multiplex PCR. This repertoire shows around 95,000 clones, 80% to 90% found once; its top ten account for more than 3%. This clone has only a few counts. What it binds is not known. The sample taken for sequencing was PBMCs. This receptor was taken from a man between 25 and 39 years old in good health and CMV-seropositive. V is TRBV7-6 and J is TRBJ2-5, with a weak D call TRBD2 (6 bases). The CDR3 nucleotides read TGTGCCAGCAGCTTAGCGGAGGGGAATTCCCAGTACTTC. This gives the protein CASSLAEGNSQYF.